Included here is one TCR beta chain sequence, with context. This sample is part of a study of human thymus T cells. Sequencing used immunoSEQ multiplex PCR; TCRdb keeps in-frame clones, though not all of them. The sample has some 50,000 clones, just under 95% seen once. The V end lost 0 bases, the J end lost 6 bases, and 10 bases lay between the germline ends. The CDR3 totals 14 residues. Germline V gene lookup returns CDR1 SGHKS and CDR2 YYEKEE (reference sequence). Genomic DNA was extracted from every available blood leukocyte. The sequenced material came from blood. The chain links TRBV5-5 to TRBJ2-4; D unresolved. This TCR was sampled from a girl in the first two years of life with a congenital heart defect but otherwise immunologically healthy. The CDR3 sequence is CASSLGQLGNIQYF. CDR3 sequence (DNA): TGTGCCAGCAGCTTGGGGCAGCTCGGAAACATTCAGTACTTC.